This T cell receptor beta chain was identified in a study of cytomegalovirus exposure and HLA in healthy donors. The study, taken as a whole, reports: Some public TCRs appeared in many individuals, while most sequences were rare.

Turning to this clone: What it recognizes is unknown. The junction and the germline gene differ at one end; a read error may be behind it. Other nucleotide sequences from this sample produce the same CDR3.

Amplification used 60 Vbeta primers and 13 Jbeta primers. Only in-frame clones appear in the TCRdb table, and some are missing; sequencing was by immunoSEQ multiplex PCR. The sample consists of more than 150,000 clones, 76% of them appearing once. The germline V gene encodes CDR1 MDHEN and CDR2 SYDVKM. The length of the CDR3 is 15 residues. Sequenced: PBMCs. The genes are TRBV28 and TRBJ1-2; D possibly corresponds to TRBD1 (5 bases). This sequence originates from a woman under 40 in good health and CMV-seropositive. This CDR3 reads CASSLPGHPNYGYTF. The CDR3 DNA follows: TGTGCCAGCAGTTTACCCGGACACCCTAATTATGGCTACACCTTC.